This paragraph covers one T cell receptor beta chain sequence. The antigen remains unidentified. These data come from a study of human T cells and chemical hapten exposure. Whole-study context: Small discrepancies in pooled library volume mainly accounted for the varying TCR yields per sample. Study outcomes and limitations: PT1 expanded TCR numbers tracked positively with patch test score. Significantly more large CDR3 similarity clusters were formed by expanded TCRs than by controls.

TCRdb called the RACE reads again in MiXCR, with one record for every CDR3 protein. The sample has some 300,000 distinct CDR3 sequences; approximately 5% are singletons. As for time point: pre-sensitization, week 0. Treatment reported: therapeutic diphenylcyclopropenone sensitization with weekly scalp DPC. The CDR3 covers 13 residues. Germline V CDR1 and CDR2: DFQATT, SNEGSKA (reference sequence). J is TRBJ1-6 and V is TRBV20-1; TRBD1 matches at 7 bases. The receptor was isolated from a young woman with alopecia areata. Some clones in this sample may be carry-over from other donors' samples. The sequenced sample was whole blood, obtained in connection with sensitization to the hapten diphenylcyclopropenone (DPC). The CDR3 DNA follows: TGCAGCGTAGGCGGACAGGAGGTTTCACCCCTCCACTTT. Its translation is CSVGGQEVSPLHF.